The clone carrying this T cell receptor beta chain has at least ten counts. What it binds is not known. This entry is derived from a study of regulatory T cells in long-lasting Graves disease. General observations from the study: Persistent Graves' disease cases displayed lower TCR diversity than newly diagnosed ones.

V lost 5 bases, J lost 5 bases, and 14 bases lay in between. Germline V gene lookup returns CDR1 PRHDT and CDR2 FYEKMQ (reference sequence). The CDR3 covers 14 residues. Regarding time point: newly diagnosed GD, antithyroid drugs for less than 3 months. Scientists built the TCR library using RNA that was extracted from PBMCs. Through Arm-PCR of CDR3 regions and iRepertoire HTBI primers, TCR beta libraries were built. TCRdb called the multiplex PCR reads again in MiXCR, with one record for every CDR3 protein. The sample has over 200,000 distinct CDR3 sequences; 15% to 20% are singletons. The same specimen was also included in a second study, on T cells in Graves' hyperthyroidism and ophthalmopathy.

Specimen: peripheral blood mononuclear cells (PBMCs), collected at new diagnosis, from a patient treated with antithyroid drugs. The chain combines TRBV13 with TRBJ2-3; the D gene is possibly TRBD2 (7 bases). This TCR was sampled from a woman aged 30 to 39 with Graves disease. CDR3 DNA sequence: TGTGCCAGCAGCCCGGGGGGCCGGGGAGATACGCAGTATTTT. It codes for CASSPGGRGDTQYF. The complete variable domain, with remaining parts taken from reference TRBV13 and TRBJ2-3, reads AAGVIQSPRHLIKEKRETATLKCYPIPRHDTVYWYQQGPGQDPQFLISFYEKMQSDKGSIPDRFSAQQFSDYHSELNMSSLELGDSALYFCASSPGGRGDTQYFGPGTRLTVL.